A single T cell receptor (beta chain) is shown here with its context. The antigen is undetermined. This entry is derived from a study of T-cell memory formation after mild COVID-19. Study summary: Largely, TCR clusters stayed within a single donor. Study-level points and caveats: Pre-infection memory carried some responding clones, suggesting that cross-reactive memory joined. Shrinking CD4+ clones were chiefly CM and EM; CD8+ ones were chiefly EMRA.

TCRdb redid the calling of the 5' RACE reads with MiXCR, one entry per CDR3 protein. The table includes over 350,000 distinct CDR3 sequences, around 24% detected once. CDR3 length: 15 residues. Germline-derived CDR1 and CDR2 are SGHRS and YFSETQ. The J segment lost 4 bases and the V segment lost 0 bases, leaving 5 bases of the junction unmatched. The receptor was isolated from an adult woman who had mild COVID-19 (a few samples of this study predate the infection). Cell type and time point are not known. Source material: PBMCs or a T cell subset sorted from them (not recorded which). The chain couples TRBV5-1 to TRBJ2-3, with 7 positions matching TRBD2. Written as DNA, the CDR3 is TGCGCCAGCAGCTTGGGGCAGCGGGATCCAGATACGCAGTATTTT. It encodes CASSLGQRDPDTQYF.